This T cell receptor beta chain was captured by sequencing in a study of PD-1 blockade in classical Hodgkin lymphoma. Overall study findings and caveats: Baseline diversity was lower in partial responders and progressors than complete responders.

Sequenced by immunoSEQ multiplex PCR; TCRdb stores in-frame clones only, minus some. The sample records tens of thousands of clones, 83% being singletons. For this clone: Its target is unknown.

V lost 3 bases and J 2 bases, leaving 11 bases between the germline ends. Per the germline V gene, CDR1 is SGHTA and CDR2 is FQGNSA. The CDR3 totals 14 residues. The time point denotes: cycle 4 day 1 (C4D1), after less than 7 weeks of nivolumab. There was relapse after autologous stem cell transplantation in every patient, and there was variation in brentuximab vedotin exposure. The chain employs TRBV7-2 and TRBJ2-7, with D uncertain. The source of this sequence is a human donor with classical Hodgkin lymphoma. Sequencing was performed on peripheral blood mononuclear cells (PBMCs), taken before the fourth cycle of nivolumab. The CDR3: CASSFTVSTYEQYF. Written as DNA, the CDR3 is TGTGCCAGCAGCTTCACCGTTTCCACCTACGAGCAGTACTTC. Full variable domain (remainder filled in from reference TRBV7-2 and TRBJ2-7): GAGVSQSPSNKVTEKGKDVELRCDPISGHTALYWYRQSLGQGLEFLIYFQGNSAPDKSGLPSDRFSAERTGGSVSTLTIQRTQQEDSAVYLCASSFTVSTYEQYFGPGTRLTVT.